This TCR beta chain was found in a study of a mutant IDH1 vaccine in newly diagnosed glioma. Overall study context: Earlier treatment was radiotherapy, temozolomide, or both, with most getting both.

As to time point: week 23, last vaccination. In every dose of vaccine, 300 ug of mutant IDH1 20-mer peptide was given alongside topical imiquimod. Remarks on this clone: Its antigen is unidentified.

Germline V lookup: CDR1 LGHNA, CDR2 YNFKEQ. This CDR3 is built from 15 residues. J gave up 2 bases and V 4 bases, and 8 bases lay outside the gene matches. Only in-frame clones appear in the TCRdb table, and some are missing; sequencing was by immunoSEQ multiplex PCR. The table lists some 31,000 clones, approximately 80% of them singletons. The sample in question was PBMCs, obtained from a glioma patient whose treatment included an IDH1 peptide vaccine. This TCR came from a woman between 18 and 29 years old with glioma. The gene calls are TRBV4-2 and TRBJ2-7; 7 positions match TRBD2. As DNA, the CDR3 is TGTGCCAGCAGCCCAGGACTAGATTCCACCTACGAGCAGTACTTC. Amino acid sequence: CASSPGLDSTYEQYF.